The TCR beta chain described here comes from a study of blood T cell repertoires in COVID-19. V shed 4 bases and J shed 8 bases, with 14 bases lying between them. This CDR3 spans 13 amino acids. Looked up from germline, CDR1 is MRHNA and CDR2 is SNTAGT. Authors' data handling: Reference gene primer amplification gave estimated nucleated cell counts. TCRdb keeps only in-frame clones here, not all; method: immunoSEQ multiplex PCR. V and J calls plus clone size are reproduced from that table; the DNA served to infer D and trimming. Of 70,000 to 95,000 clones listed, 85% to 90% are singletons. This rearrangement joins TRBV6-4 to TRBJ1-1, with D tentatively TRBD1 (6 bases). The sample consisted of peripheral blood. The TCR was taken from a man aged 65-85 years with active or convalescent COVID-19. The CDR3 DNA reads as TGTGCCAGCAGTGTGGAGCCTACAGGGGAAGCTTTCTTT. Amino acid sequence: CASSVEPTGEAFF.